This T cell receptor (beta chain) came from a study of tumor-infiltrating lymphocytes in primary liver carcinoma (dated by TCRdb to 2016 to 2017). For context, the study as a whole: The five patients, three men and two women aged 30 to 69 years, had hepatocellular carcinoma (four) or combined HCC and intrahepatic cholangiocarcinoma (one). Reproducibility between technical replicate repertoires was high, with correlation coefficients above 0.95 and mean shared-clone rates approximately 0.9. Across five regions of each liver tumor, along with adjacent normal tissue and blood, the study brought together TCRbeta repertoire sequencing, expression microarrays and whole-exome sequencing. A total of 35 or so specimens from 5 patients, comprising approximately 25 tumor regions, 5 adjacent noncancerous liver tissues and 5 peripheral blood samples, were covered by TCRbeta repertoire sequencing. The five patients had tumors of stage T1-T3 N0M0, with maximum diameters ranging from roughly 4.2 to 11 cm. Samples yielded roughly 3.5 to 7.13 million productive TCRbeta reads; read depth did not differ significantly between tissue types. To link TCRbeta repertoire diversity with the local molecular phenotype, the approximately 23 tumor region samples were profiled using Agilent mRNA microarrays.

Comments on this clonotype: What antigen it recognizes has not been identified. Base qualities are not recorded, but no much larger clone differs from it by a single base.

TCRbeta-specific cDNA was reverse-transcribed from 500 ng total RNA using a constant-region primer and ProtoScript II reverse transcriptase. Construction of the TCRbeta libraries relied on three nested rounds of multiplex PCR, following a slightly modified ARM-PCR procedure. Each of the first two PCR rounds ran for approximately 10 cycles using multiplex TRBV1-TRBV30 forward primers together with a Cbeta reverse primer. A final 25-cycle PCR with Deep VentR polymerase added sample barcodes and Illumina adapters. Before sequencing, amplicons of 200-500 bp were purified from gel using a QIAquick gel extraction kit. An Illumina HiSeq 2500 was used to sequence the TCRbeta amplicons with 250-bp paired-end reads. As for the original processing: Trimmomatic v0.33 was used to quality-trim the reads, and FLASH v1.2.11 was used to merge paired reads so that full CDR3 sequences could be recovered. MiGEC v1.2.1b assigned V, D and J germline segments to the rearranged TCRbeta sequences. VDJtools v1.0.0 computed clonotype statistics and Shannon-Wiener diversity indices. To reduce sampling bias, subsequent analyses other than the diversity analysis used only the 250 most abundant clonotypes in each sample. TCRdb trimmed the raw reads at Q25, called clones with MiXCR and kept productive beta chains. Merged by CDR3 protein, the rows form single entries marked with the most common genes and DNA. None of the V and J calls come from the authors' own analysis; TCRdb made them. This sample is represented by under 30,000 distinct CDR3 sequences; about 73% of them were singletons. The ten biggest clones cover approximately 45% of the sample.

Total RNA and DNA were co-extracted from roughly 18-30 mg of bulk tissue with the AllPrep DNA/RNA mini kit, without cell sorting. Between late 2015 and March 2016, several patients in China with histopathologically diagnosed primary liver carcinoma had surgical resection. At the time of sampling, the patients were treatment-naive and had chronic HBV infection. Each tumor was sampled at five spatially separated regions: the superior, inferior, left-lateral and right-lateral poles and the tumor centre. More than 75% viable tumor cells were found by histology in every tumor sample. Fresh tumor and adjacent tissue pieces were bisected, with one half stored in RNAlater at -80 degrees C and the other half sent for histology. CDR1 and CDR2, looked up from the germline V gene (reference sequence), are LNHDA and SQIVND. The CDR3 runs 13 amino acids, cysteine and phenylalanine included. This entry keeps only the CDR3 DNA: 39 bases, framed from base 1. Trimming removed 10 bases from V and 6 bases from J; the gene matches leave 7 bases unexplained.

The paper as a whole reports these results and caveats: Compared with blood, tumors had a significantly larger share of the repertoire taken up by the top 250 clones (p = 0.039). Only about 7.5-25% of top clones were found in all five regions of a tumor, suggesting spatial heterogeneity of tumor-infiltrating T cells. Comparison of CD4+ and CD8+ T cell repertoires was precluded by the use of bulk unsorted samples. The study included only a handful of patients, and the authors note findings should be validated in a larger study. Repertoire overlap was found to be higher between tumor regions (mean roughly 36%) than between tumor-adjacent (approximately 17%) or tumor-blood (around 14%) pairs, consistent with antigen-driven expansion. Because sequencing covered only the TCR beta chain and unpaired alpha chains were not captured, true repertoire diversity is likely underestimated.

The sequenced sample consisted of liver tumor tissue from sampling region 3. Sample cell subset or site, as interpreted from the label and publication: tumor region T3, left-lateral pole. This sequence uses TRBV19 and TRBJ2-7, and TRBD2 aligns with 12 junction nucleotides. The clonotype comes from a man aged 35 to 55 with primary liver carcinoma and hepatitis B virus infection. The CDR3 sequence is CATAPTSGSEQYF. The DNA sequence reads TGTGCCACCGCGCCGACTAGCGGGAGCGAGCAGTACTTC.